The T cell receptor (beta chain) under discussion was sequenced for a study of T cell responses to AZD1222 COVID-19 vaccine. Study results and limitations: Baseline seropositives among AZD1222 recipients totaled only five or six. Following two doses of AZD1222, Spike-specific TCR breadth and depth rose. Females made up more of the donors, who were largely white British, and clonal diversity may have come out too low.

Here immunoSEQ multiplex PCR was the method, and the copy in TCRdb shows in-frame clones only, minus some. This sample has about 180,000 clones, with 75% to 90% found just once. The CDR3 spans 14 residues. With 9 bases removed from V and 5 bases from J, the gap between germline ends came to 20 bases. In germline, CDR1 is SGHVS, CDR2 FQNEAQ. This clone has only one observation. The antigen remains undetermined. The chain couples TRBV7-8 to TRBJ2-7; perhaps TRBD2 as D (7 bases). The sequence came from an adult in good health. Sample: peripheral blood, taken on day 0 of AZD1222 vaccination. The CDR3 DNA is TGTGCCAGTTCTCTGGGGGGGCCGTCTGACGAGCAGTACTTC. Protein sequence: CASSLGGPSDEQYF.